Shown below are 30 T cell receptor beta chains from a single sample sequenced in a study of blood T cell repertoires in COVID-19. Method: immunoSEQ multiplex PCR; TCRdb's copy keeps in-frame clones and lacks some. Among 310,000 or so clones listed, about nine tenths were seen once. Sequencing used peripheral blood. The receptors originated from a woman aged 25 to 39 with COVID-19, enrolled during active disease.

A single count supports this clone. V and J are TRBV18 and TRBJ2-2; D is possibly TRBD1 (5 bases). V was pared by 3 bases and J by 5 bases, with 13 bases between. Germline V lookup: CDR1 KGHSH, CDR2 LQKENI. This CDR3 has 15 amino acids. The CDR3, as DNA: TGTGCCAGCTCACCCTTGGGGCTGTGGACCGGGGAGCTGTTTTTT. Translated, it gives CASSPLGLWTGELFF.

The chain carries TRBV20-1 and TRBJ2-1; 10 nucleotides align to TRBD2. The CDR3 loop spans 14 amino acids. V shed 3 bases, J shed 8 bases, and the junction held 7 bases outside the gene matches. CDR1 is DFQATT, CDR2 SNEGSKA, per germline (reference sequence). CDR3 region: CSASFSGRAYEQFF. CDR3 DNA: TGCAGTGCTAGTTTCAGCGGGAGGGCCTATGAGCAGTTCTTC.

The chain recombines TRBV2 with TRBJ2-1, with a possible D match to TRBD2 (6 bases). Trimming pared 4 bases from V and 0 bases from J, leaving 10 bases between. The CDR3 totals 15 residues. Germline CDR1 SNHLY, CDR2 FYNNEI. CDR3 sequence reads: CASSGGTFSYNEQFF. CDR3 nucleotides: TGTGCCAGCAGTGGGGGGACTTTCTCCTACAATGAGCAGTTCTTC.

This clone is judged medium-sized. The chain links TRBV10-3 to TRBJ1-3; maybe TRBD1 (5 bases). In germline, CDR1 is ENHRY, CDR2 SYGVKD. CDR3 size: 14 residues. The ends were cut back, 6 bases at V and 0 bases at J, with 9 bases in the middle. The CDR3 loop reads CAIRQADSGNTIYF. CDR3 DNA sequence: TGTGCCATCAGACAGGCAGACTCTGGAAACACCATATATTTT.

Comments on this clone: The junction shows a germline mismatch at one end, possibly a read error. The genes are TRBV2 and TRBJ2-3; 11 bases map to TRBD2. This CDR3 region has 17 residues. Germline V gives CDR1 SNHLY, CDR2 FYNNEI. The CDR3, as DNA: TGTGCCAGCAGTGAACGGGTGGCTAGCGGGGGGAAAACCATCCCGCATTTT. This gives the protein CASSERVASGGKTIPHF. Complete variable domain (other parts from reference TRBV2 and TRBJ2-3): EPEVTQTPSHQVTQMGQEVILRCVPISNHLYFYWYRQILGQKVEFLVSFYNNEISEKSEIFDDQFSVERPDGSNFTLKIRSTKLEDSAMYFCASSERVASGGKTIPHFGPGTRLTVL.

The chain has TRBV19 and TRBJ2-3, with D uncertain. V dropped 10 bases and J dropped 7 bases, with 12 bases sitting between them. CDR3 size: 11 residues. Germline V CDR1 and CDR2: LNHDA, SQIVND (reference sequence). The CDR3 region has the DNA TGTGCCACTATAGTGAGGAATACGCAGTATTTT. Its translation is CATIVRNTQYF.

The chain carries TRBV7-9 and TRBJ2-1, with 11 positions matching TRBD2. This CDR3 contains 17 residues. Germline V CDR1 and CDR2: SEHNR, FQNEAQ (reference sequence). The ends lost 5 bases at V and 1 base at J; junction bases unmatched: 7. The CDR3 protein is CASSPRLAGRSYNEQFF. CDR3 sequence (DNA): TGTGCCAGCAGCCCCAGACTAGCGGGGAGGTCCTACAATGAGCAGTTCTTC.

The chain's CDR3 is CALGTSGNTGELFF. Here the CDR3 DNA reads TGTGCCTTAGGGACTAGCGGGAACACCGGGGAGCTGTTTTTT. The chain links TRBV30 to TRBJ2-2, with TRBD2 identical over 11 bases. The germline V gene has CDR1 GTSNPN and CDR2 SVGIG (reference sequence). The CDR3 covers 14 residues. V gave up 7 bases and J gave up 1 base; unmatched junction bases: 2.

CDR3 sequence: CATSSGTSVANTGELFF. The CDR3 region has the DNA TGTGCCACCAGCAGCGGGACTAGCGTAGCGAACACCGGGGAGCTGTTTTTT. The gene calls are TRBV15 and TRBJ2-2, with 10 bases matching TRBD2. Germline CDR1 LNHNV, CDR2 YYDKDF (reference sequence). The CDR3 has 17 residues. The junction had 4 bases not matched to a gene; V was cut back by 3 bases and J by 0 bases.

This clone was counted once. The CDR3 DNA reads TGCGCCAGCACATACCGGGACAGGCATCTTTCTACCTACGAGCAGTACTTC. Protein product: CASTYRDRHLSTYEQYF. The V and J genes are TRBV23-1 and TRBJ2-7; 8 bases match TRBD1. TRBV23-1 is an ORF; its function is uncertain. This CDR3 is built from 17 residues. The J segment lost 2 bases and the V segment lost 7 bases, leaving 16 bases of the junction unmatched.

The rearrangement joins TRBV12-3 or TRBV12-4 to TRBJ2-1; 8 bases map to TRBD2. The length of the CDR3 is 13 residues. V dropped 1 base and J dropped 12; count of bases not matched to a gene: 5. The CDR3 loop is CASSLGAGVMQFF. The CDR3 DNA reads TGTGCCAGCAGTTTAGGAGCGGGAGTGATGCAGTTCTTC.

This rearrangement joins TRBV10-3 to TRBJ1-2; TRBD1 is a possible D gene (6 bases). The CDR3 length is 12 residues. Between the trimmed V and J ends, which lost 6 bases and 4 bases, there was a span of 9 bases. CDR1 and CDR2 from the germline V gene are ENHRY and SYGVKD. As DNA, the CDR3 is TGTGCCATCAGCCGGGACACCTATGGCTACACCTTC. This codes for CAISRDTYGYTF.

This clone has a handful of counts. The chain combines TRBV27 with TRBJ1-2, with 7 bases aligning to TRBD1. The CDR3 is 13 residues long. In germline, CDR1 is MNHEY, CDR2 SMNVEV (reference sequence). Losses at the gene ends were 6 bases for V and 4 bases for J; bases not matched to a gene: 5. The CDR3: CASSQGGGYGYTF. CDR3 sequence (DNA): TGTGCCAGCAGCCAAGGGGGCGGCTATGGCTACACCTTC.

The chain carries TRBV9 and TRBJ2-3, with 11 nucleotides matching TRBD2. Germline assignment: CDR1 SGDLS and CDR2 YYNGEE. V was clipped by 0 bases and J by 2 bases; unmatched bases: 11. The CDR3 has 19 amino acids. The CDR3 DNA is TGTGCCAGCAGCGTAGGCCCGGGGGGGACTAGCGGCACCACAGATACGCAGTATTTT. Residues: CASSVGPGGTSGTTDTQYF.

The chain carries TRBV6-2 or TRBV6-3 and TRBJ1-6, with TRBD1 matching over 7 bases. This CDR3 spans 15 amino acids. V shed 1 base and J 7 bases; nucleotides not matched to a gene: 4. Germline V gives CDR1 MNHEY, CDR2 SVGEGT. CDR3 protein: CASSYWGQTNSPLHF. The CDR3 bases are TGTGCCAGCAGTTACTGGGGACAGACGAATTCACCCCTCCACTTT.

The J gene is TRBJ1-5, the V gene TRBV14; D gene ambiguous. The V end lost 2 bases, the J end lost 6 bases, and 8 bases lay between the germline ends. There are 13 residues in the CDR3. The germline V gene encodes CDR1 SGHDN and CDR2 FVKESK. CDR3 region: CASSQSPLQPQHF. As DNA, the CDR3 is TGTGCCAGCAGCCAATCCCCTCTTCAGCCCCAGCATTTT.

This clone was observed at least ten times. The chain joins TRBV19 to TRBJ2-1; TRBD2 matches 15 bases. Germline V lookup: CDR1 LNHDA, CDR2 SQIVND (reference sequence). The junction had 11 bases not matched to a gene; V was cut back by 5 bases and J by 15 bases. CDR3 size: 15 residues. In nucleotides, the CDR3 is TGTGCCAGTAGTCCCCACTGGACTAGCGGGAGGGCTTGGTTCTTC. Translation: CASSPHWTSGRAWFF.

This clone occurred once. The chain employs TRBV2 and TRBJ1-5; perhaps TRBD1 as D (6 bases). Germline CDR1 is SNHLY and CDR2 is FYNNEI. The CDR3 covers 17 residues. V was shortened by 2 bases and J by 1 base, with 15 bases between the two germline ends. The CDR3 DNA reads TGTGCCAGCAGTGAAAATAAGGGGGGGCCCAGCAATCAGCCCCAGCATTTT. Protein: CASSENKGGPSNQPQHF.

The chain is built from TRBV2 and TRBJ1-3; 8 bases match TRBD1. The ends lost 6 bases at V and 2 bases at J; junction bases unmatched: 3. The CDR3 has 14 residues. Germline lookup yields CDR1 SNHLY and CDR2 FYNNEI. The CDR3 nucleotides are TGTGCCAGCAGAGGACAGGGTACTGGAAACACCATATATTTT. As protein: CASRGQGTGNTIYF.

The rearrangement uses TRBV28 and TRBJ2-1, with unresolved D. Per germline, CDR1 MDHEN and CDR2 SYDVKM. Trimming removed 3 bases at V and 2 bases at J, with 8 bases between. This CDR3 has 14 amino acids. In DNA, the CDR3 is TGTGCCAGCAGTTTTACGGTTGCCTACAATGAGCAGTTCTTC. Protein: CASSFTVAYNEQFF. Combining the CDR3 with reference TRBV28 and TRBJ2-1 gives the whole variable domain DVKVTQSSRYLVKRTGEKVFLECVQDMDHENMFWYRQDPGLGLRLIYFSYDVKMKEKGDIPEGYSVSREKKERFSLILESASTNQTSMYLCASSFTVAYNEQFFGPGTRLTVL.

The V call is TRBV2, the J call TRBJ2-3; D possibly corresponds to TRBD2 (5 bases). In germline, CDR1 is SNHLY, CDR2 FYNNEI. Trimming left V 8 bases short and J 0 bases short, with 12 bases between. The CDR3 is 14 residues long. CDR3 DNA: TGTGCCAGCGGTCCGGGATTTAGCACAGATACGCAGTATTTT. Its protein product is CASGPGFSTDTQYF.

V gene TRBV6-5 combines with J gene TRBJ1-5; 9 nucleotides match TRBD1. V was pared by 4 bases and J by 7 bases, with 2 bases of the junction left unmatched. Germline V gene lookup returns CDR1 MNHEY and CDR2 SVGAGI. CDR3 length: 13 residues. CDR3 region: CASSFGQGQPQHF. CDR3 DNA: TGTGCCAGCAGTTTCGGACAGGGGCAGCCCCAGCATTTT.

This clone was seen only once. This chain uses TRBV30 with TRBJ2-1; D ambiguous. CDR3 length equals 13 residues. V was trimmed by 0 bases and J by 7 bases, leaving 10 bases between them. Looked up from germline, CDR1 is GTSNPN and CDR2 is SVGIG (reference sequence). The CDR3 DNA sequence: TGTGCCTGGAGTGTACTTCGAGCAAATGAGCAGTTCTTC. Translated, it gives CAWSVLRANEQFF.

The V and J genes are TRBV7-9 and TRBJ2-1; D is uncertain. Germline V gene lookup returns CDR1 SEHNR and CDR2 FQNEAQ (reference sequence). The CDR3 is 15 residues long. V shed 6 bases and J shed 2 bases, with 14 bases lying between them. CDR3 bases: TGTGCCAGCAGACCCGCTAAAGCCCCCTACAATGAGCAGTTCTTC. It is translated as CASRPAKAPYNEQFF.

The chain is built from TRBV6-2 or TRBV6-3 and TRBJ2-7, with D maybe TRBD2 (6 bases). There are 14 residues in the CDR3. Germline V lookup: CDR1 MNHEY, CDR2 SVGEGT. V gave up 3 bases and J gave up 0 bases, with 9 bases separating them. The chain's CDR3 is CASSYIAVSYEQYF. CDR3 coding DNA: TGTGCCAGCAGTTATATAGCGGTCTCCTACGAGCAGTACTTC.

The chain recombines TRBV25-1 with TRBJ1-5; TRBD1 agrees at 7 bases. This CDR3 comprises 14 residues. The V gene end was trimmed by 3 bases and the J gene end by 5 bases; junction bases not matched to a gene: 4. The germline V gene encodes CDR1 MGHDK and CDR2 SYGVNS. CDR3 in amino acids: CASSEDRYYQPQHF. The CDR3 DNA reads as TGTGCCAGCAGTGAGGACAGGTACTATCAGCCCCAGCATTTT.

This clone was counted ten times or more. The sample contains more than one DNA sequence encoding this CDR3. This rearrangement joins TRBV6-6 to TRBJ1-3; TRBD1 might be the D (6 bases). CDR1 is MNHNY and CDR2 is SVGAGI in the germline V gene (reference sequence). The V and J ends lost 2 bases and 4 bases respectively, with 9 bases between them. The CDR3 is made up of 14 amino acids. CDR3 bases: TGTGCCAGCAGTTACGGCCAGGGGGGAAACACCATATATTTT. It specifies CASSYGQGGNTIYF.

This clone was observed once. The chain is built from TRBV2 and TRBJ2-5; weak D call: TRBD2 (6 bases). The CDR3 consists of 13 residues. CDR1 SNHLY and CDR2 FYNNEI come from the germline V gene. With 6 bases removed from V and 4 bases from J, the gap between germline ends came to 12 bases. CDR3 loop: CASSGLSAETQYF. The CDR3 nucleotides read TGTGCCAGCAGCGGACTATCGGCAGAGACCCAGTACTTC.

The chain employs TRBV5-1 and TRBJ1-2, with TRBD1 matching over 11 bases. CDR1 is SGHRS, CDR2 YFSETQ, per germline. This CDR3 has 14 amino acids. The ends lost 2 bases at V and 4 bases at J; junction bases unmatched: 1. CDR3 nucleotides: TGCGCCAGCAGCTTCGGACAGGGGGCCTATGGCTACACCTTC. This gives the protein CASSFGQGAYGYTF.

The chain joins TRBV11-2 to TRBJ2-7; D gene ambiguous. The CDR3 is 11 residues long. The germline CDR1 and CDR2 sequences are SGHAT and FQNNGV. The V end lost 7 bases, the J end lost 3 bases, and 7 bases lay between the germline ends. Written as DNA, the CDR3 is TGTGCCAGCACCCCTAGCTACGAGCAGTACTTC. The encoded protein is CASTPSYEQYF.